This T cell receptor beta chain stems from a study of blood T cell repertoires in COVID-19. Whole-study context: Sources were T cells, B-cell-depleted T cells, or PBMCs; the material itself was cDNA or gDNA.

TCRdb keeps only in-frame clones here, not all; method: immunoSEQ multiplex PCR. The repertoire holds about 140,000 clones, with about 87% as singletons. Those enrolled in Seattle joined during active infection and were followed longitudinally afterward. The CDR3 has 14 residues. V was trimmed by 3 bases and J by 1 base, leaving 9 bases between them. Germline CDR1 and CDR2: MRHNA and SNTAGT. The sequence derives from a human donor with COVID-19, enrolled during active disease. The donor label of this sample is uncertain. Sample: peripheral blood. This rearrangement joins TRBV6-4 to TRBJ1-1; the D is unclear. The CDR3 spells CASSEDPGNTEAFF. CDR3 in DNA: TGTGCCAGCAGTGAAGACCCGGGGAACACTGAAGCTTTCTTT.